This TCR beta chain was recovered during a study of CD8 T cells in Susac syndrome. Background on the study: Sequenced Susac syndrome patients included about six with clinically active disease and eight in remission. When their blood was taken, the Susac syndrome patients had either not yet had any therapy, were taking corticosteroids, or were taking intravenous immunoglobulin alone.

This clonotype was detected a few times. The RNA input was about 0.45 to 1 ug, and it was reverse transcribed with random hexamers. TCR beta CDR3 was amplified by immunoSEQ covering 54 Vbeta and 13 Jbeta. Using its own MiXCR run on the immunoSEQ multiplex PCR reads, TCRdb lists one record per CDR3 protein. The table records about 180,000 distinct CDR3 sequences, just under 95% of them present only once. CDR3 length: 13 residues. The ends were cut back, 2 bases at V and 2 bases at J, with 6 bases in the middle. The germline V gene encodes CDR1 MNHEY and CDR2 SVGAGI. Sequences were obtained from CD4+ T cells from PBMCs. The TCR comes from a human donor with Susac syndrome. The V call is TRBV6-5, the J call TRBJ1-2; no clear D gene. The CDR3 region is CASSYSVNYGYTF. The CDR3, as DNA: TGTGCCAGCAGTTACAGTGTCAACTATGGCTACACCTTC.